Below are 17 T cell receptor beta chains sequenced from a single sample in a study of identical twins. Each CDR3 protein is one row after TCRdb ran MiXCR on the 5' RACE reads. The data hold approximately 680,000 distinct CDR3 sequences, with about 7% observed a single time. These data also formed part of another study, on yellow fever vaccine responses in identical twins.

The specimen sequenced was PBMCs. The receptors were sampled from a young woman in good health.

This clonotype appeared many times. CDR3 in DNA: TGTGCCAGCAACAGGGGGCTTGTGAGTGAAGCTTTCTTT. Its protein product is CASNRGLVSEAFF. This chain joins TRBV12-3 or TRBV12-4 and TRBJ1-1; 9 bases agree with TRBD1. J was trimmed by 7 bases and V by 7 bases; bases with no gene match: 7. This CDR3 contains 13 residues.

This clonotype was seen only a few times. This chain joins TRBV12-3 or TRBV12-4 and TRBJ2-3, with 7 bases identical to TRBD2. V was pared by 8 bases and J by 6 bases, with 14 bases of the junction left unmatched. This CDR3 is built from 15 residues. The CDR3 bases are TGTGCCAGCTCACCTGACCAGGCGGGAGCCGATACGCAGTATTTT. This codes for CASSPDQAGADTQYF.

This clonotype has a count of ten or more. The chain recombines TRBV5-1 with TRBJ2-3; 11 positions match TRBD2. V lost 4 bases to trimming and J lost 1 base; unmatched junction nucleotides: 8. The CDR3 spans 17 residues. Germline assignment: CDR1 SGHRS and CDR2 YFSETQ. The CDR3 DNA is TGCGCCAGCAGCCCTCAACTAGCGGGGGCTGGCACAGATACGCAGTATTTT. Amino acid sequence: CASSPQLAGAGTDTQYF.

The CDR3 DNA reads TGTGCCAGCAGTGAACCGAGGGAGACCCAGTACTTC. Residues: CASSEPRETQYF. The chain combines TRBV6-1 with TRBJ2-5, with D unresolved. Germline assignment: CDR1 MNHNS and CDR2 SASEGT. Trimming pared 2 bases from V and 5 bases from J, leaving 6 bases between. This CDR3 region has 12 residues.

V gene TRBV5-1 combines with J gene TRBJ2-1; 10 bases match TRBD2. The CDR3 is made up of 15 amino acids. Germline V gene data show CDR1 as SGHRS and CDR2 as YFSETQ. The V and J ends lost 2 bases and 5 bases, in that order; junction bases with no gene match: 4. The CDR3 sequence is CASSFSGGLNNEQFF. The CDR3 DNA is TGCGCCAGCAGCTTTAGCGGGGGGCTTAACAATGAGCAGTTCTTC.

There are many counts of this clonotype. The V and J genes are TRBV5-1 and TRBJ2-1; 7 bases are a match to TRBD2. This CDR3 is 16 amino acids long. V shed 3 bases and J 0 bases; nucleotides not matched to a gene: 6. Germline CDR1 SGHRS, CDR2 YFSETQ. In nucleotides, the CDR3 is TGCGCCAGCAGCTCCCGACTAGCCTCCTCCTACAATGAGCAGTTCTTC. Its translation: CASSSRLASSYNEQFF.

This clonotype was recorded at least ten times. The chain combines TRBV3-1 with TRBJ1-5; D is ambiguous. Trimming removed 3 bases from V and 6 bases from J, with 9 bases in between. This CDR3 has 13 amino acids. CDR1 is LGHDT, CDR2 YNNKEL, per germline (reference sequence). In DNA form, the CDR3 reads TGTGCCAGCAGCCAGGGTATGAGTCAGCCCCAGCATTTT. This translates into CASSQGMSQPQHF.

In this sample, this clonotype turned up many times. This chain uses TRBV4-1 with TRBJ2-5; TRBD1 aligns across 8 bases. Germline V lookup: CDR1 MGHRA, CDR2 YSYEKL. V dropped 0 bases and J dropped 7; count of bases not matched to a gene: 7. The CDR3 has 15 residues. For the CDR3, the DNA is TGCGCCAGCAGCCAAGACAGGGGGCTAGGAGGGACCCAGTACTTC. This gives the protein CASSQDRGLGGTQYF.

This clonotype was found many times. The chain employs TRBV2 and TRBJ2-7; the D gene is possibly TRBD1 (6 bases). With 6 bases removed from V and 4 bases from J, the gap between germline ends came to 16 bases. CDR1 SNHLY and CDR2 FYNNEI come from the germline V gene. The CDR3 has 14 residues. The CDR3 is CASRAGQIRYEQYF. The CDR3 nucleotides read TGTGCCAGCAGAGCCGGACAGATCCGTTACGAGCAGTACTTC.

This clonotype was detected a few times. CDR3 DNA sequence: TGTGCCAGCAGCAGGGGACGGCCCTACGAGCAGTACTTC. This gives the protein CASSRGRPYEQYF. The V and J genes are TRBV28 and TRBJ2-7; a possible D gene is TRBD1 (6 bases). V shed 6 bases and J shed 2 bases, with 11 bases lying between them. The germline gives CDR1 MDHEN, CDR2 SYDVKM. The CDR3 length is 13 residues.

This clonotype was detected a few times. CDR3 nucleotides: TGCAGTGCGAGGGGGGAGAGTTTCTCTGGGGCCAACGTCCTGACTTTC. This sequence encodes CSARGESFSGANVLTF. The chain employs TRBV20-1 and TRBJ2-6; D possibly uses TRBD1 or TRBD2 (6 bases each). Trimming shortened V by 6 bases and J by 0 bases, and 15 bases separated the two germline ends. The CDR3 spans 16 residues. Germline V gene lookup returns CDR1 DFQATT and CDR2 SNEGSKA (reference sequence).

The table lists this clonotype with many counts. The rearrangement joins TRBV6-5 to TRBJ1-6, with TRBD1 identical over 8 bases. Germline CDR1 is MNHEY and CDR2 is SVGAGI. The CDR3 sequence is 16 residues long. Trimming at V came to 0 bases and at J to 7 bases, leaving 5 bases not matched to a gene. Here the CDR3 reads CASSYSGQGGNSPLHF. CDR3 coding DNA: TGTGCCAGCAGTTACTCTGGACAGGGAGGAAATTCACCCCTCCACTTT.

This clonotype has a count of ten or more. The chain joins TRBV10-3 to TRBJ2-1; no definite D call. V lost 2 bases to trimming and J lost 5 bases, with 13 bases between them. Germline values: CDR1 ENHRY, CDR2 SYGVKD. The CDR3 is 15 amino acids. CDR3 in DNA: TGTGCCATCAGTGAGAACTTCAGGCTTGACAATGAGCAGTTCTTC. Protein product: CAISENFRLDNEQFF.

This clonotype was seen repeatedly, ten times or more. V and J are TRBV20-1 and TRBJ1-1; no definite D call. Germline V gene data show CDR1 as DFQATT and CDR2 as SNEGSKA (reference sequence). The CDR3 loop spans 12 amino acids. The ends were cut back, 0 bases at V and 6 bases at J, with 8 bases in the middle. DNA of the CDR3: TGCAGTGCTAGAGATAAGGTAGCTGAAGCTTTCTTT. It translates to CSARDKVAEAFF.

This clonotype was seen at least ten times. In DNA, the CDR3 is TGTGCCACCAGCAGAGATCCCGCGGGGGCAGGGACAGATACGCAGTATTTT. Amino acid sequence: CATSRDPAGAGTDTQYF. V and J are TRBV15 and TRBJ2-3, with D possibly matching TRBD2 (7 bases). The CDR3 runs to 17 residues. V dropped 0 bases and J dropped 3 bases, with 16 bases sitting between them. Per germline, CDR1 LNHNV and CDR2 YYDKDF (reference sequence). Full variable domain (missing parts from reference TRBV15 and TRBJ2-3): DAMVIQNPRYQVTQFGKPVTLSCSQTLNHNVMYWYQQKSSQAPKLLFHYYDKDFNNEADTPDNFQSRRPNTSFCFLDIRSPGLGDTAMYLCATSRDPAGAGTDTQYFGPGTRLTVL.

This clonotype occurred many times. The V call is TRBV12-3 or TRBV12-4, the J call TRBJ2-3; D unclear. This CDR3 spans 12 amino acids. V lost 5 bases and J lost 4, with 7 bases in between. The CDR3 loop is CASSLTPDTQYF. In DNA, the CDR3 is TGTGCCAGCAGTCTCACGCCAGATACGCAGTATTTT.

This clonotype was counted between two and nine times. The genes are TRBV5-5 and TRBJ2-7; 9 nucleotides align to TRBD2. This CDR3 region has 16 residues. Looked up from germline, CDR1 is SGHKS and CDR2 is YYEKEE (reference sequence). Trimming took 3 bases from V and 4 from J; bases not matched to a gene: 11. CDR3 sequence (DNA): TGTGCCAGCAGCTACCTCTTTAGCGGGAGAAATTACGAGCAGTACTTC. It codes for CASSYLFSGRNYEQYF.